A single sample gave rise to the 10 T cell receptor beta chains below, sequenced in a study of blood T cells in healthy people across ages. For the second PCR, which ran for 7 to 11 cycles, a sample-barcoded 5' primer and a J-beta primer mix were used. In TCRdb, the 5' RACE reads were re-called with MiXCR into one record per CDR3 protein. The sample has hundreds of thousands of distinct CDR3 sequences; under 45% are singletons. Sequencing input: blood. These receptors were taken from a man in his sixties in good health.

The sample holds a few counts of this clonotype. The CDR3 region has the DNA TGCAGCGTTAGAGGGACTAGCGGGTACTCCTACGAGCAGTACTTC. It codes for CSVRGTSGYSYEQYF. V and J are TRBV29-1 and TRBJ2-7, with 12 bases lining up with TRBD2. The CDR3 runs 15 residues. CDR1 is SQVTM and CDR2 is ANQGSEA in the germline V gene. J lost 0 bases, V lost 5 bases, and 5 bases had no gene match.

With regard to this clonotype: Sequence at one end of the junction differs from germline and may be a read error. The chain carries TRBV20-1 and TRBJ2-5; D gene unclear. The CDR3 is 14 residues long. In germline, CDR1 is DFQATT, CDR2 SNEGSKA (reference sequence). This CDR3 is CSAGDSRVKETQYF. The CDR3 DNA sequence: TGCAGTGCTGGAGATAGTAGGGTTAAAGAGACCCAGTACTTC.

This clonotype was recorded a few times. The V and J genes are TRBV12-3 or TRBV12-4 and TRBJ2-7; TRBD2 aligns across 11 bases. Trimming removed 5 bases from V and 1 base from J; junction bases left unmatched: 22. CDR3 length equals 21 residues. The CDR3 spells CASSRRQGGTSGGPSSYEQYF. The DNA for the CDR3 is TGTGCCAGCAGTCGACGACAGGGGGGTACTAGCGGGGGACCCTCGTCCTACGAGCAGTACTTC.

V is TRBV3-1 and J is TRBJ1-2; weak D call: TRBD1 (6 bases). Between the trimmed V and J ends, which lost 0 bases and 2 bases, there was a span of 13 bases. This CDR3 is 16 amino acids long. In germline, CDR1 is LGHDT, CDR2 YNNKEL (reference sequence). CDR3 bases: TGTGCCAGCAGCCAAGACGTTGGACAGTTGAACTATGGCTACACCTTC. As protein: CASSQDVGQLNYGYTF.

This chain joins TRBV12-5 and TRBJ1-5; D gene uncertain. Between the trimmed V and J ends, which lost 6 bases and 7 bases, there was a span of 13 bases. Looked up from germline, CDR1 is LGHNT and CDR2 is FRNRAP. The CDR3 is made up of 13 amino acids. CDR3 region: CASGGDLGQPQHF. CDR3 bases: TGTGCTAGTGGAGGAGACCTAGGGCAGCCCCAGCATTTT.

This clonotype has just a few counts. The chain carries TRBV13 and TRBJ1-2, with D possibly TRBD1 on 6 matching bases. The germline CDR1 and CDR2 sequences are PRHDT and FYEKMQ (reference sequence). This CDR3 spans 16 amino acids. Trimming stripped 5 bases from V and 2 bases from J, with 18 bases between. The chain's CDR3 is CASSGIQGGPNYGYTF. The DNA for the CDR3 is TGTGCCAGCAGCGGTATTCAAGGGGGGCCCAACTATGGCTACACCTTC.

To note about this clonotype: Given a much more abundant clone one base away, this may be a read error. This rearrangement joins TRBV10-3 to TRBJ2-1; 7 bases are shared with TRBD1. Germline V gene data show CDR1 as ENHRY and CDR2 as SYGVKD. The CDR3 contains 14 residues. CDR3 sequence: CAISEQGQYTEQFF. CDR3 bases: TGTGCCATCAGTGAGCAGGGACAGTACACTGAGCAGTTCTTC.

In its sample, this clonotype was seen once. This sequence joins TRBV7-2 and TRBJ2-5, with 9 bases that match TRBD2. V lost 2 bases to trimming and J lost 0 bases; unmatched junction nucleotides: 4. Germline V gene sequence: CDR1 SGHTA, CDR2 FQGNSA. This CDR3 contains 16 residues. The CDR3 coding sequence is TGTGCCAGCAGCTTAACTGCGGGGGGGTACCAAGAGACCCAGTACTTC. Protein sequence: CASSLTAGGYQETQYF. The full variable domain, rest sourced from reference TRBV7-2 and TRBJ2-5, is GAGVSQSPSNKVTEKGKDVELRCDPISGHTALYWYRQSLGQGLEFLIYFQGNSAPDKSGLPSDRFSAERTGGSVSTLTIQRTQQEDSAVYLCASSLTAGGYQETQYFGPGTRLLVL.

In this sample, this clonotype turned up a few times. V usage is TRBV20-1 and J usage is TRBJ2-5, with D hard to call. Germline CDR1 DFQATT, CDR2 SNEGSKA (reference sequence). Trimming took 3 bases from V and 5 from J, leaving 19 bases between them. The CDR3 sequence is 15 residues long. The CDR3: CSASPLGKDLETQYF. In DNA form, the CDR3 reads TGCAGTGCTAGTCCCCTGGGGAAAGATCTGGAGACCCAGTACTTC.

This CDR3 is CSARDRGREQFF. In DNA form, the CDR3 reads TGCAGTGCTAGAGATCGGGGCAGGGAGCAGTTCTTC. The rearrangement links TRBV20-1 to TRBJ2-1, with D perhaps TRBD1 or TRBD2 (5 bases each). The CDR3 extends over 12 amino acids. Trimming removed 0 bases at V and 10 bases at J, with 10 bases between. CDR1 and CDR2 from the germline V gene are DFQATT and SNEGSKA (reference sequence).